This T cell receptor (beta chain) was sequenced for a study of T cells in women clearing cervical HPV infection. CDR1 and CDR2 from the germline V gene are SGHNT and YYREEE (reference sequence). Trimming pared 5 bases from V and 0 bases from J, leaving 11 bases between. This CDR3 is 15 amino acids long. Profiled with immunoSEQ multiplex PCR; TCRdb holds only in-frame clones, not every one. Its clone listing holds about 35,000 clones. Turning to this clone: The sequenced fragment ends 3 residues before the CDR3 boundary, so the rest is inferred from the germline J gene.

This TCR was sampled from a woman between 18 and 75 years old with a cervical HPV16 infection that either progressed to CIN3+ or cleared (not recorded which). The chain recombines TRBV5-4 with TRBJ2-2, with a tentative D call TRBD2 (5 bases). Sequencing input: blood buffy coat. The CDR3 spells CASSPDFANTGELFF. CDR3 DNA (partial): TGTGCCAGCAGTCCGGACTTCGCGAACACCGGGGAG.